These 9 T cell receptor beta chains were sequenced from one sample in a study of blood T cell repertoires in COVID-19. Assay: immunoSEQ multiplex PCR; the TCRdb copy retains only in-frame clones and omits some. The data hold approximately 150,000 clones, with 70% to 80% observed a single time. Material for sequencing was peripheral blood. The source of these receptors is a man over 45 with acute or convalescent COVID-19.

This sequence joins TRBV2 and TRBJ2-5, with D possibly being TRBD2 (5 bases). CDR3 length: 15 amino acids. Germline-derived CDR1 and CDR2 are SNHLY and FYNNEI. The V gene lost 5 bases and the J gene lost 5 bases, with 18 bases spanning the gap. The CDR3 DNA reads TGTGCCAGCAGTCAGCCGGACGGCCCGGGGGAGACCCAGTACTTC. As protein: CASSQPDGPGETQYF.

The chain carries TRBV24-1 and TRBJ2-2, with D perhaps matching TRBD1 (5 bases). The CDR3 contains 17 residues. Germline values: CDR1 KGHDR, CDR2 SFDVKD. With 2 bases removed from V and 4 bases from J, the gap between germline ends came to 16 bases. The CDR3 here is CATSDSTRKGRTGELFF. The DNA for the CDR3 is TGTGCCACCAGTGATTCCACCCGCAAGGGGCGCACCGGGGAGCTGTTTTTT.

The V gene is TRBV30, the J gene TRBJ1-5; 10 bases align to TRBD1. Trimming removed 0 bases from V and 5 bases from J; junction bases left unmatched: 7. CDR1 is GTSNPN and CDR2 is SVGIG in the germline V gene (reference sequence). This CDR3 region has 16 residues. DNA for the CDR3: TGTGCCTGGAGTGTCCGATCCGGGACAGGGGATCAGCCCCAGCATTTT. This gives the protein CAWSVRSGTGDQPQHF.

The J gene is TRBJ1-2, the V gene TRBV2; D is undetermined. Trimming took 7 bases from V and 1 from J, leaving 13 bases between them. The germline V gene has CDR1 SNHLY and CDR2 FYNNEI. The CDR3 extends over 14 amino acids. CDR3 residues: CASIEGRVNYGYTF. CDR3 bases: TGTGCCAGCATTGAGGGCCGAGTTAACTATGGCTACACCTTC.

This sequence joins TRBV18 and TRBJ1-5, with TRBD1 matching 12 bases. Unmatched junction bases numbered 7, after V lost 6 bases and J lost 4 bases. Germline-derived CDR1 and CDR2 are KGHSH and LQKENI. The CDR3 length is 16 residues. CDR3 DNA sequence: TGTGCCAGCTCCCGGGACAGGGGGCTACCTAATCAGCCCCAGCATTTT. This translates into CASSRDRGLPNQPQHF.

This chain's CDR3 is CASSQQGNYGYTF. CDR3 nucleotide sequence: TGTGCCAGCAGCCAACAGGGGAACTATGGCTACACCTTC. V gene TRBV3-1 (or the pseudogene TRBV3-2) combines with J gene TRBJ1-2; D might be TRBD1 (6 bases). The V gene's germline CDR1 is LGHDT and CDR2 YNNKEL (reference sequence). The CDR3 contains 13 residues. The germline V and J ends were trimmed by 2 bases and 2 bases, with 6 bases remaining between them.

V is TRBV10-1 and J is TRBJ1-3, with TRBD1 matching 9 bases. The CDR3 length is 16 residues. Unmatched junction bases numbered 5, after V lost 5 bases and J lost 0 bases. Germline values: CDR1 WNHNN, CDR2 SYGVQD (reference sequence). In DNA, the CDR3 is TGCGCCAGCAGTATCGGGACAGGGAGCTCTGGAAACACCATATATTTT. Translated: CASSIGTGSSGNTIYF.

The chain links TRBV4-2 to TRBJ2-1; 9 nucleotides agree with TRBD1. There are 16 residues in the CDR3. Trimming took 2 bases from V and 7 from J; bases not matched to a gene: 9. Germline values: CDR1 LGHNA, CDR2 YNFKEQ. CDR3 nucleotides: TGTGCCAGCAGCCAATCCCCCGGGACAGGGAGAAATGAGCAGTTCTTC. Its translation is CASSQSPGTGRNEQFF.

The chain uses TRBV20-1 and TRBJ2-5, with TRBD1 as a possible D gene (5 bases). The germline gives CDR1 DFQATT, CDR2 SNEGSKA (reference sequence). The CDR3 totals 15 residues. V was clipped by 4 bases and J by 1 base, with 16 bases between them. CDR3 bases: TGCAGTGCTACTGACCGTACAGGCTCCCAAGAGACCCAGTACTTC. It translates to CSATDRTGSQETQYF.